This section outlines one TCR beta chain sequence together with its context. What it binds is unknown. The read comes to an end 3 residues before the CDR3 does, leaving the germline J gene to fill in the end. The data were taken from a study of T cell clonality in common variable immunodeficiency. Study-level results: Common variable immunodeficiency TCR beta sequences reportedly had fewer deletions and N-nucleotide insertions.

Method: immunoSEQ multiplex PCR; TCRdb's copy keeps in-frame clones and lacks some. The profile covers around 25,000 clones, none occurring a single time. CDR1 SGHRS and CDR2 YFSETQ come from the germline V gene. The CDR3 runs to 15 residues. V was shortened by 4 bases and J by 0 bases, with 11 bases between the two germline ends. The source material was peripheral blood mononuclear cells. The rearrangement joins TRBV5-1 to TRBJ2-1; D gene uncertain. This TCR came from a human donor with common variable immunodeficiency. Here the CDR3 reads CASSDDTSSYNEQFF. The sequenced CDR3 bases are TGCGCCAGCAGCGATGACACGAGCTCCTACAATGAG.